One and the same sample provided the 32 T cell receptor beta chains below, sequenced in a study of T cells in localized non-small cell lung cancer. Produced via immunoSEQ multiplex PCR; TCRdb's table is partial and in-frame only. The data hold about 21,000 clones, with 88% observed a single time. The sample in question was peripheral blood mononuclear cells, obtained before any cancer treatment. These receptors all stem from a male donor aged 60 or over with stage II lung adenocarcinoma.

This clone occurred once. This chain uses TRBV18 with TRBJ2-1; 7 bases are shared with TRBD2. J was trimmed by 0 bases and V by 6 bases; bases with no gene match: 5. Germline CDR1 KGHSH, CDR2 LQKENI. This CDR3 comprises 15 residues. The chain's CDR3 is CASSQAGSSYNEQFF. The CDR3 region has the DNA TGTGCCAGCTCTCAAGCGGGGAGCTCCTACAATGAGCAGTTCTTC.

The chain couples TRBV7-2 to TRBJ2-5; D is possibly TRBD2 (6 bases). The CDR3 covers 15 residues. Germline V gene data show CDR1 as SGHTA and CDR2 as FQGNSA. Trimming pared 5 bases from V and 0 bases from J, leaving 13 bases between. The CDR3 is CASSPRRENQETQYF. As DNA, the CDR3 is TGTGCCAGCAGCCCCCGCCGGGAGAACCAAGAGACCCAGTACTTC. The whole variable domain, remainder taken from reference TRBV7-2 and TRBJ2-5, is GAGVSQSPSNKVTEKGKDVELRCDPISGHTALYWYRQSLGQGLEFLIYFQGNSAPDKSGLPSDRFSAERTGGSVSTLTIQRTQQEDSAVYLCASSPRRENQETQYFGPGTRLLVL.

The genes are TRBV11-2 and TRBJ2-5; 7 nucleotides align to TRBD2. With V trimmed by 5 bases and J by 2 bases, 11 bases remained unmatched. The CDR3 loop spans 16 amino acids. CDR1 and CDR2 (germline): SGHAT, FQNNGV. The CDR3 protein is CASSPYALGGQETQYF. CDR3 DNA sequence: TGTGCCAGCAGCCCATACGCTCTCGGGGGGCAAGAGACCCAGTACTTC.

The chain has TRBV28 and TRBJ1-4, with D hard to call. CDR1 and CDR2 (germline): MDHEN, SYDVKM. Trimming took 3 bases from V and 8 from J, leaving 22 bases between them. The CDR3 is made up of 17 amino acids. The CDR3: CASSFSSGDLSSEKLFF. CDR3 coding DNA: TGTGCCAGCAGTTTCAGTTCGGGTGACTTATCTTCGGAAAAACTGTTTTTT.

The CDR3 loop reads CASIERGAGGYTF. CDR3 DNA sequence: TGTGCCAGCATCGAGCGGGGGGCAGGGGGCTACACCTTC. This chain connects TRBV2 to TRBJ1-2, with a tentative D call TRBD1 (6 bases). V lost 7 bases to trimming and J lost 8 bases, with 17 bases between them. Germline CDR1 SNHLY, CDR2 FYNNEI. CDR3 length: 13 residues. The full variable domain, its missing parts supplied by reference TRBV2 and TRBJ1-2, is EPEVTQTPSHQVTQMGQEVILRCVPISNHLYFYWYRQILGQKVEFLVSFYNNEISEKSEIFDDQFSVERPDGSNFTLKIRSTKLEDSAMYFCASIERGAGGYTFGSGTRLTVV.

CDR3 residues: CASSSRARTSGAYEQYF. CDR3 coding DNA: TGTGCCAGCAGCTCAAGGGCACGGACTAGCGGTGCCTACGAGCAGTACTTC. The gene calls are TRBV11-2 and TRBJ2-7, with 10 bases lining up with TRBD2. CDR3 length: 17 residues. The V gene end was trimmed by 4 bases and the J gene end by 2 bases; junction bases not matched to a gene: 11. Germline assignment: CDR1 SGHAT and CDR2 FQNNGV.

The genes are TRBV2 and TRBJ2-5, with unresolved D. V dropped 7 bases and J dropped 3 bases, with 6 bases sitting between them. Germline lookup yields CDR1 SNHLY and CDR2 FYNNEI. This CDR3 region has 11 residues. CDR3 loop: CASKSEETQYF. CDR3 nucleotides: TGTGCCAGCAAGTCAGAAGAGACCCAGTACTTC.

Only a few counts were recorded for this clone. This chain joins TRBV19 and TRBJ2-3; 9 bases align to TRBD2. CDR1 is LNHDA, CDR2 SQIVND, per germline (reference sequence). This CDR3 has 20 amino acids. V was pared by 4 bases and J by 4 bases, with 21 bases of the junction left unmatched. The CDR3 nucleotides are TGTGCCAGTAGTACCACCCTGACTAGCGGAGGAAGAGGGTCAGCAGATACGCAGTATTTT. Translated, it gives CASSTTLTSGGRGSADTQYF.

This chain joins TRBV2 and TRBJ2-5; no clear D gene. This CDR3 region has 12 residues. Germline assignment: CDR1 SNHLY and CDR2 FYNNEI. The V gene lost 0 bases and the J gene lost 5 bases, with 4 bases spanning the gap. CDR3 in amino acids: CASSEARETQYF. The CDR3 DNA follows: TGTGCCAGCAGTGAAGCGCGGGAGACCCAGTACTTC.

The table lists this clone with a count of one. The chain joins TRBV25-1 to TRBJ2-6; D ambiguous. Trimming pared 3 bases from V and 5 bases from J, leaving 11 bases between. Germline V gives CDR1 MGHDK, CDR2 SYGVNS. This CDR3 has 15 residues. CDR3 nucleotides: TGTGCCAGCAGTGACATTAGGGATAGGGCCAACGTCCTGACTTTC. Translation gives CASSDIRDRANVLTF.

The V gene is TRBV15, the J gene TRBJ2-5; TRBD2 matches 11 bases. With V trimmed by 4 bases and J by 5 bases, 18 bases remained unmatched. This CDR3 has 19 amino acids. Germline assignment: CDR1 LNHNV and CDR2 YYDKDF (reference sequence). DNA for the CDR3: TGTGCCACCAGCACCACCAGGGGGGGCCAACTAGCGGGAGAGGAGACCCAGTACTTC. Encoded protein: CATSTTRGGQLAGEETQYF.

The V call is TRBV14, the J call TRBJ1-5; TRBD1 aligns across 7 bases. J gave up 7 bases and V 5 bases, and 5 bases lay outside the gene matches. The CDR3 is 13 residues long. CDR1 is SGHDN, CDR2 FVKESK, per germline. This chain's CDR3 is CASSATGEQPQHF. The CDR3 DNA follows: TGTGCCAGCAGCGCAACAGGGGAACAGCCCCAGCATTTT.

The chain recombines TRBV5-6 with TRBJ1-2; D ambiguous. V was clipped by 4 bases and J by 6 bases, with 13 bases between them. Looked up from germline, CDR1 is SGHDT and CDR2 is YYEEEE. The CDR3 extends over 13 amino acids. The CDR3 reads CASSPDSRDGYTF. CDR3 sequence (DNA): TGTGCCAGCAGCCCGGACTCAAGGGATGGCTACACCTTC.

V gene TRBV4-1 combines with J gene TRBJ2-1; TRBD2 agrees at 8 bases. Trimming cost V 0 bases and J 5 bases; bases outside gene matches: 9. This CDR3 is built from 17 residues. CDR1 is MGHRA, CDR2 YSYEKL, per germline. CDR3 nucleotides: TGCGCCAGCAGCCAAGATCTGGGGCTAGCGGGCAACAATGAGCAGTTCTTC. As protein: CASSQDLGLAGNNEQFF.

The chain is built from TRBV14 and TRBJ2-1, with D uncertain. Per germline, CDR1 SGHDN and CDR2 FVKESK. The CDR3 consists of 14 residues. The V gene lost 0 bases and the J gene lost 5 bases, with 8 bases spanning the gap. CDR3 in DNA: TGTGCCAGCAGCCAAGATTACGCGAACAATGAGCAGTTCTTC. Translation: CASSQDYANNEQFF.

The chain is built from TRBV28 and TRBJ2-7, with TRBD1 matching over 9 bases. J was trimmed by 6 bases and V by 4 bases; bases with no gene match: 10. CDR1 and CDR2 (germline): MDHEN, SYDVKM. The CDR3 totals 15 residues. CDR3 amino acids: CASSSPDRGFGEQYF. Here the CDR3 DNA reads TGTGCCAGCAGTTCACCCGACAGGGGGTTCGGCGAGCAGTACTTC.

The count of this clone is one. This rearrangement joins TRBV10-2 to TRBJ2-1; D unresolved. The CDR3 extends over 12 amino acids. The V end was cut by 8 bases, the J end by 0 bases, with 5 bases between. Per the germline V gene, CDR1 is WSHSY and CDR2 is SAAADI. This CDR3 is CASGSSYNEQFF. The CDR3 DNA reads as TGCGCCAGCGGTAGCTCCTACAATGAGCAGTTCTTC.

This clone has just a few counts. The V call is TRBV10-1, the J call TRBJ2-7; no firm D call. This CDR3 has 12 amino acids. The germline gives CDR1 WNHNN, CDR2 SYGVQD (reference sequence). V was shortened by 7 bases and J by 2 bases, with 9 bases between the two germline ends. CDR3 sequence: CASKATPYEQYF. The CDR3 coding sequence is TGCGCCAGCAAAGCAACTCCCTACGAGCAGTACTTC.

V gene TRBV5-6 combines with J gene TRBJ1-6, with TRBD1 as a possible D gene (6 bases). V dropped 0 bases and J dropped 8 bases, with 21 bases sitting between them. This CDR3 spans 18 amino acids. Germline V gene data show CDR1 as SGHDT and CDR2 as YYEEEE. CDR3 residues: CASSLGTPGTRTHSPLHF. DNA for the CDR3: TGTGCCAGCAGCTTGGGGACCCCGGGGACAAGAACTCATTCACCCCTCCACTTT.

The CDR3 spells CASSFRWREKTQYF. In DNA form, the CDR3 reads TGCGCCAGCAGCTTCAGGTGGCGGGAGAAGACCCAGTACTTC. This chain connects TRBV4-1 to TRBJ2-5, with 7 positions matching TRBD2. CDR1 and CDR2 from the germline V gene are MGHRA and YSYEKL. The CDR3 length is 14 residues. The ends lost 5 bases at V and 6 bases at J; junction bases unmatched: 9.

This chain uses TRBV15 with TRBJ2-3, with 8 bases fitting TRBD1. J gave up 3 bases and V 4 bases, and 9 bases lay outside the gene matches. This CDR3 has 16 amino acids. Germline assignment: CDR1 LNHNV and CDR2 YYDKDF (reference sequence). The CDR3 DNA reads as TGTGCCACCAGCACAAGGACAGGGTCCGGTACAGATACGCAGTATTTT. It encodes CATSTRTGSGTDTQYF.

The rearrangement links TRBV28 to TRBJ2-2, with D unclear. Looked up from germline, CDR1 is MDHEN and CDR2 is SYDVKM. The CDR3 has 12 amino acids. Trimming shortened V by 7 bases and J by 6 bases, and 9 bases separated the two germline ends. CDR3 in DNA: TGTGCCAGCAACGTCAAAGCCGGGGAGCTGTTTTTT. Amino acids: CASNVKAGELFF.

The chain recombines TRBV5-5 with TRBJ1-2; D possibly corresponds to TRBD1 (5 bases). CDR1 is SGHKS and CDR2 is YYEKEE in the germline V gene (reference sequence). The V gene lost 7 bases and the J gene lost 7 bases, with 26 bases spanning the gap. The CDR3 consists of 16 residues. CDR3 sequence: CASLPRGDSRGLGYTF. CDR3 nucleotide sequence: TGTGCCAGCCTCCCAAGAGGGGACTCCCGAGGTCTTGGCTACACCTTC.

The chain recombines TRBV11-2 with TRBJ2-7; D unresolved. Trimming left V 0 bases short and J 0 bases short, with 9 bases between. The V gene's germline CDR1 is SGHAT and CDR2 FQNNGV. The CDR3 has 15 residues. CDR3 in DNA: TGTGCCAGCAGCTTAGAACGGGCGACCTCCTACGAGCAGTACTTC. The encoded protein is CASSLERATSYEQYF. Full variable domain (outside the CDR3, taken from reference TRBV11-2 and TRBJ2-7): EAGVAQSPRYKIIEKRQSVAFWCNPISGHATLYWYQQILGQGPKLLIQFQNNGVVDDSQLPKDRFSAERLKGVDSTLKIQPAKLEDSAVYLCASSLERATSYEQYFGPGTRLTVT.

This sequence joins TRBV10-3 and TRBJ2-2; a weak D match, TRBD1 (6 bases). CDR3 size: 15 residues. With 10 bases removed from V and 0 bases from J, the gap between germline ends came to 15 bases. CDR1 and CDR2 (germline): ENHRY, SYGVKD. DNA for the CDR3: TGTGCCAGCAGGGGCATTGGAACGAACACCGGGGAGCTGTTTTTT. Protein: CASRGIGTNTGELFF.

The chain is built from TRBV28 and TRBJ2-3, with 11 nucleotides matching TRBD2. Looked up from germline, CDR1 is MDHEN and CDR2 is SYDVKM. This CDR3 has 16 residues. V dropped 5 bases and J dropped 2; count of bases not matched to a gene: 6. The CDR3 bases are TGTGCCAGCAGTGCGGGACTAGCGGCTAACACAGATACGCAGTATTTT. It encodes CASSAGLAANTDTQYF.

The chain links TRBV6-5 to TRBJ1-1; maybe TRBD1 (5 bases). Per germline, CDR1 MNHEY and CDR2 SVGAGI. The V end lost 3 bases, the J end lost 4 bases, and 9 bases lay between the germline ends. This CDR3 contains 13 residues. The CDR3, as DNA: TGTGCCAGCAGTTATGAGGGGATCACTGAAGCTTTCTTT. Translation gives CASSYEGITEAFF.

The chain carries TRBV18 and TRBJ2-7; 7 nucleotides match TRBD1. The CDR3 spans 14 residues. The trim removed 4 bases at V and 4 bases at J, leaving 7 bases unmatched. Germline-derived CDR1 and CDR2 are KGHSH and LQKENI. The CDR3 loop reads CASSLTTGVYEQYF. CDR3 coding DNA: TGTGCCAGCTCACTCACAACAGGGGTATACGAGCAGTACTTC.

The rearrangement links TRBV7-9 to TRBJ2-1; 7 positions agree with TRBD1. The CDR3 runs to 14 residues. Germline CDR1 and CDR2: SEHNR and FQNEAQ (reference sequence). Trimming took 5 bases from V and 3 from J; bases not matched to a gene: 4. Here the CDR3 DNA reads TGTGCCAGCAGCCTCCGGGACAGCTACAATGAGCAGTTCTTC. Residues: CASSLRDSYNEQFF.

This clone has just one count. The chain links TRBV7-9 to TRBJ1-4; D gene unclear. Germline V lookup: CDR1 SEHNR, CDR2 FQNEAQ (reference sequence). The CDR3 is 17 residues long. The V and J ends lost 2 bases and 5 bases respectively, with 18 bases between them. The CDR3 DNA reads TGTGCCAGCAGCTTAAGTATAGGTACTTGGGGAAATGAAAAACTGTTTTTT. As protein: CASSLSIGTWGNEKLFF. The variable domain in full, with the rest retrieved from reference TRBV7-9 and TRBJ1-4, is DTGVSQNPRHKITKRGQNVTFRCDPISEHNRLYWYRQTLGQGPEFLTYFQNEAQLEKSRLLSDRFSAERPKGSFSTLEIQRTEQGDSAMYLCASSLSIGTWGNEKLFFGSGTQLSVL.

The rearrangement joins TRBV7-8 to TRBJ2-3, with 11 bases fitting TRBD1. J was trimmed by 4 bases and V by 5 bases; bases with no gene match: 11. This CDR3 spans 17 amino acids. CDR1 SGHVS and CDR2 FQNEAQ come from the germline V gene. CDR3 bases: TGTGCCAGCAGCCAACGGACAGGGGGCGCGTTCCCAGATACGCAGTATTTT. This encodes CASSQRTGGAFPDTQYF.

The chain uses TRBV5-1 and TRBJ2-4; D gene uncertain. V lost 5 bases and J lost 5, with 11 bases in between. The length of the CDR3 is 13 residues. Germline V gives CDR1 SGHRS, CDR2 YFSETQ. DNA for the CDR3: TGCGCCAGCAGTACTGGACGGGAAAACATTCAGTACTTC. Protein product: CASSTGRENIQYF.